This T cell receptor beta chain is from a study of shared clonotypes between healthy human individuals. The study's findings and limits: Inspection by rarefaction showed sorted-subset sequencing to be incomplete despite large depth.

CD45RA-negative memory and CD45RA+ naive subsets were split from the CD4+ cells. Comments on this clone: No antigen is known for it.

The CDR3 extends over 15 amino acids. Trimming removed 0 bases from V and 3 bases from J; junction bases left unmatched: 2. Germline V gene data show CDR1 as SGHKS and CDR2 as YYEKEE (reference sequence). Using roughly 200 ng DNA, some 30,000 T cell genomes, the sorted-subset replicate PCRs were run. Profiling relied on immunoSEQ multiplex PCR, and the TCRdb table lists in-frame clones only, not all of them. Of approximately 2.1 million clones listed, approximately 95% are singletons. The source of this sequence is a man between 18 and 29 years old in good health. Some clones in this sample may be carry-over from other donors' samples. The chain has TRBV5-5 and TRBJ2-5, with 10 bases aligning to TRBD2. Specimen: naive CD4+ T cells from PBMCs. Sample subset: CD45RA+ positively selected. CDR3 region: CASSLGTSGEETQYF. Here the CDR3 DNA reads TGTGCCAGCAGCTTGGGGACTAGCGGAGAAGAGACCCAGTACTTC.